This note documents a single TCR beta chain sequence. The repertoire was sequenced with immunoSEQ multiplex PCR; TCRdb's copy has only in-frame clones and lacks some. The sample has around 130,000 clones, around 96% seen once; the top ten hold around 3.6%. The V and J ends lost 2 bases and 3 bases respectively, with 7 bases between them. The CDR3 runs to 13 residues. This record belongs to a study of control samples from healthy donors and cancer patients. The sequencing sample was made of blood. J is TRBJ1-2 and V is TRBV12-3 or TRBV12-4, with D tentatively TRBD1 (6 bases). The TCR was taken from a man aged 25 to 45 in good health. DNA of the CDR3: TGTGCCAGCAGTTTAAGGGGGGACTATGGCTACACCTTC. It translates to CASSLRGDYGYTF.